A single TCR beta chain is shown here with its context. Its specificity is not known. The sample belongs to a study of beta chain features in type 1 diabetes. General study points: TCRB CDR3s from Type 1 diabetes patients were moderately but significantly shorter in all four CD4+ subsets. Among type 1 diabetes patients, VDJ junctions had fewer insertions and more deletions.

The CDR3 is made up of 15 amino acids. The ends lost 5 bases at V and 0 bases at J; junction bases unmatched: 7. Germline values: CDR1 SQVTM, CDR2 ANQGSEA. Investigators reverse transcribed all isolated RNA, so they sequenced expressed TCRB transcripts. TCRdb's copy holds only in-frame clones and misses some; the assay was immunoSEQ multiplex PCR. Here the sample spans 310,000 or so clones, 7% to 9% being singletons. V usage is TRBV29-1 and J usage is TRBJ2-1; 7 nucleotides align to TRBD2. This clonotype was obtained from a woman aged 18-30 years in good health. The material sequenced was central memory CD4+ T cells from blood. CDR3 DNA sequence: TGCAGCGTTCGCCCGGGGGGAAGCTCCTACAATGAGCAGTTCTTC. It translates to CSVRPGGSSYNEQFF.